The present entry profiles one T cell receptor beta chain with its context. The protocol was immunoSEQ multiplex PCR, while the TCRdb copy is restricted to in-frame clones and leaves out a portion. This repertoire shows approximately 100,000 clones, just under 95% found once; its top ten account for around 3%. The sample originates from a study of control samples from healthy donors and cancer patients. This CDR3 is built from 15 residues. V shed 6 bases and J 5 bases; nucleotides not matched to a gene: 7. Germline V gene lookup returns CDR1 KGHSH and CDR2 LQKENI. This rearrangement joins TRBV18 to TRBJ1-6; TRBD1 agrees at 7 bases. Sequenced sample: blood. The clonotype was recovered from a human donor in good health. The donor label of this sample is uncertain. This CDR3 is CASSRRDSDNSPLHF. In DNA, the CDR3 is TGTGCCAGCTCTCGCCGGGACAGCGATAATTCACCCCTCCACTTT.